This TCR beta chain originates from a study of T-cell memory formation after mild COVID-19. About the study: The TCR clusters were mostly specific to one donor.

The ends were cut back, 5 bases at V and 4 bases at J, with 14 bases in the middle. Germline V CDR1 and CDR2: MNHNS, SASEGT. The length of the CDR3 is 15 residues. To note about this clonotype: The target antigen is unknown.

The TCR alpha and TCR beta cDNA libraries, bearing sample barcodes and UMIs, were generated by 5'RACE using constant-segment primers. Each CDR3 protein gets one entry after TCRdb re-called the 5' RACE reads with MiXCR. The sample includes fewer than 400,000 distinct CDR3 sequences, approximately 15% of them seen just once. Study conclusions and caveats: Pre-infection memory carried some responding clones, suggesting that cross-reactive memory joined.

The sequenced material came from PBMCs or a T cell subset sorted from them (not recorded which). The J gene is TRBJ1-4, the V gene TRBV6-1; D ambiguous. The origin of this receptor is a man aged 18 to 30 who had mild COVID-19 (a few samples of this study predate the infection). Cell type and time point are not known. DNA of the CDR3: TGTGCCAGCAGTCCCCGGGCAGGTATTAATGAAAAACTGTTTTTT. Protein sequence: CASSPRAGINEKLFF.